This T cell receptor (beta chain) was found in a study of immune evolution from preneoplasia to lung adenocarcinoma. The table lists this clone with a few counts. The antigen is undetermined. The CDR3 is 15 residues long. V shed 4 bases, J shed 3 bases, and the junction held 8 bases outside the gene matches. CDR1 SGHRS and CDR2 YFSETQ come from the germline V gene. Study-wide results and limits: From normal lung to invasive adenocarcinoma, top clone frequencies appeared to decrease. T cell clonality was higher in KRAS-mutant than EGFR-mutant or wild-type nodules.

The table came from immunoSEQ multiplex PCR; TCRdb's copy has only in-frame clones and leaves some out. The sample shows 20,000 to 25,000 clones, approximately 71% of them seen only once. The sequencing input was FFPE invasive lung adenocarcinoma tissue. V is TRBV5-1 and J is TRBJ1-1; 8 bases agree with TRBD1. The clonotype was recovered from a person aged 55 to 69 with lung adenocarcinoma. CDR3: CASSADRVRDTEAFF. The CDR3 DNA sequence: TGCGCCAGCAGCGCGGACAGGGTTCGGGACACTGAAGCTTTCTTT.